This TCR beta chain originates from a study of T cells in Graves' hyperthyroidism and ophthalmopathy. Broader study findings: Classification by a 13 V-J model distinguished ophthalmopathy from stable hyperthyroidism. Among thyroid clonotypes expanded above 0.001, most also appeared in blood.

The CDR3 has 11 residues. The V gene lost 3 bases and the J gene lost 6 bases, with 6 bases spanning the gap. The germline V gene has CDR1 MDHEN and CDR2 SYDVKM. Of note for this clonotype: Its specificity is not known.

RNA transcripts yielded amplified TCR beta CDR3 regions. The primer set for the first-round RT-PCR of the TCR CDR3 was HTBI. From the multiplex PCR reads, TCRdb called clonotypes with MiXCR, one entry per CDR3 protein. The repertoire holds 550,000 to 700,000 distinct CDR3 sequences, around 46% seen once, with 15% to 20% in the top ten. Diagnosing involved the use of clinical symptoms, serum thyroxine and TRAb, thyroid ultrasound and orbital computed tomography. The sequence was collected from an adult woman with Graves' disease, either hyperthyroidism or ophthalmopathy (not recorded which). The gene calls are TRBV28 and TRBJ2-7; D is unresolved. Specimen: peripheral blood or thyroid tissue (not recorded which). CDR3 bases: TGTGCCAGCAGTTTCACGAGCGAGCAGTACTTC. It codes for CASSFTSEQYF. Drawing the rest from reference TRBV28 and TRBJ2-7, the complete variable domain is DVKVTQSSRYLVKRTGEKVFLECVQDMDHENMFWYRQDPGLGLRLIYFSYDVKMKEKGDIPEGYSVSREKKERFSLILESASTNQTSMYLCASSFTSEQYFGPGTRLTVT.